What follows describes a single TCR beta chain. Its antigen is currently unknown. This entry comes from a study of cytomegalovirus exposure and HLA in healthy donors. Whole-study findings and limits: Researchers reported in a later analysis that a missense DCLRE1C variant was tied to TCR beta V- and J-gene trimming. In vitro assays verified that three CMV-associated chains recognized CMV antigens specifically.

Germline loops: CDR1 MDHEN, CDR2 SYDVKM. The CDR3 consists of 12 residues. The V end was cut by 6 bases, the J end by 7 bases, with 13 bases between. 13 Jbeta primers and 60 Vbeta primers were used for the PCR. TCRdb's copy holds only in-frame clones and misses some; the assay was immunoSEQ multiplex PCR. In the table there are some 90,000 clones, more than 65% of which are singletons. The TCR sequence derives from a human donor in good health. Input material: PBMCs. The V gene is TRBV28, the J gene TRBJ2-7, with D tentatively TRBD1 (6 bases). The CDR3 loop is CASSRGQLEQYF. The CDR3 DNA sequence: TGTGCCAGCAGCCGCGGACAGTTAGAGCAGTACTTC.